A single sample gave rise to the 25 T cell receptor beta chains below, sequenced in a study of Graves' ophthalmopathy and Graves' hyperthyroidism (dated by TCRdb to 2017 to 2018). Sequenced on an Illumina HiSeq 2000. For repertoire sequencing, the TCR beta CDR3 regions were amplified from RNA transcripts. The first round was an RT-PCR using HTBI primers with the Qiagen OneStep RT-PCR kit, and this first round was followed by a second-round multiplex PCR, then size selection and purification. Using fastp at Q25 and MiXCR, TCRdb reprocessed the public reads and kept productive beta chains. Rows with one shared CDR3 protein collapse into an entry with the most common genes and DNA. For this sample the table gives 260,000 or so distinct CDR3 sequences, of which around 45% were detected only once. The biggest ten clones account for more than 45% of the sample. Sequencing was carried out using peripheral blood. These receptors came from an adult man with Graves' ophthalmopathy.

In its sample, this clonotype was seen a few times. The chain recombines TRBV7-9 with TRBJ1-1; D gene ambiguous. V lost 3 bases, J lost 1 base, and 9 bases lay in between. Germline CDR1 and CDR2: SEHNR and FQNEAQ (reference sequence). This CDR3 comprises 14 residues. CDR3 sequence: CASSLVARNTEAFF. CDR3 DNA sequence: TGTGCCAGCAGCTTGGTCGCCAGGAACACTGAAGCTTTCTTT.

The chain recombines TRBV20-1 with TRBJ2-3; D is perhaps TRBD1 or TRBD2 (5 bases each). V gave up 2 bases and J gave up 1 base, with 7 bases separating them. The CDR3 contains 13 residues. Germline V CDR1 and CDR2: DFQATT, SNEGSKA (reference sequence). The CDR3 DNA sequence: TGCAGTGCTAGACCGGGACGCACAGATACGCAGTATTTT. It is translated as CSARPGRTDTQYF.

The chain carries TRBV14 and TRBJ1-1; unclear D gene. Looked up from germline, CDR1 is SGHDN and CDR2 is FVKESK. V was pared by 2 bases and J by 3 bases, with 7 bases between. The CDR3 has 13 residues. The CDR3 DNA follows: TGTGCCAGCAGCCAATCCTTCGACACTGAAGCTTTCTTT. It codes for CASSQSFDTEAFF. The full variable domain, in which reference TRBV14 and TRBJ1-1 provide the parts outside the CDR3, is EAGVTQFPSHSVIEKGQTVTLRCDPISGHDNLYWYRRVMGKEIKFLLHFVKESKQDESGMPNNRFLAERTGGTYSTLKVQPAELEDSGVYFCASSQSFDTEAFFGQGTRLTVV.

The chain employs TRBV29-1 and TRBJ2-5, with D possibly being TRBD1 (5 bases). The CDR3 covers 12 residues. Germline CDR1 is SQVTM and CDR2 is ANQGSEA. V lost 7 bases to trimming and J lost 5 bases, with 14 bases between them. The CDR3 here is CSAAGPRETQYF. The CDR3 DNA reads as TGCAGCGCTGCAGGGCCCCGGGAGACCCAGTACTTC.

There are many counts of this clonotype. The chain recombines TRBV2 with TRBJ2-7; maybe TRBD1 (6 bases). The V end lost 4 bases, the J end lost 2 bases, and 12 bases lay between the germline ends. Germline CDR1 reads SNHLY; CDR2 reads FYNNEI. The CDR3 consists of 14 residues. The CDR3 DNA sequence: TGTGCCAGCAGTGGGACAGCACCAACCTACGAGCAGTACTTC. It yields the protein CASSGTAPTYEQYF.

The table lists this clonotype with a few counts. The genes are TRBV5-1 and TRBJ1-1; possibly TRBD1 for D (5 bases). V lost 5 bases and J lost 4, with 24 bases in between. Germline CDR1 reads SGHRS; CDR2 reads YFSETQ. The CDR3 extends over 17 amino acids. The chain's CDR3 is CASSSRYTGSPGTEAFF. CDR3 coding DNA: TGCGCCAGCAGTTCCCGCTATACAGGAAGCCCTGGCACTGAAGCTTTCTTT.

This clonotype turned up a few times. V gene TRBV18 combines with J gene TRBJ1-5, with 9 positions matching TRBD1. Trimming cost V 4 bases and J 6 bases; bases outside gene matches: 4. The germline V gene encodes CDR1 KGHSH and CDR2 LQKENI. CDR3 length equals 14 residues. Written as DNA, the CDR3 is TGTGCCAGCTCACGGGACAGGGAATTTCAGCCCCAGCATTTT. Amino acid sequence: CASSRDREFQPQHF.

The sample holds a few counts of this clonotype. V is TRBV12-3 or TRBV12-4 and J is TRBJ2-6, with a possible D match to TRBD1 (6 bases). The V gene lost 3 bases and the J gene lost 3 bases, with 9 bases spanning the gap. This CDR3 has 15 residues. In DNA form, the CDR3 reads TGTGCCAGCAGTTTGAGGGGGTTTGGGGCCAACGTCCTGACTTTC. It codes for CASSLRGFGANVLTF.

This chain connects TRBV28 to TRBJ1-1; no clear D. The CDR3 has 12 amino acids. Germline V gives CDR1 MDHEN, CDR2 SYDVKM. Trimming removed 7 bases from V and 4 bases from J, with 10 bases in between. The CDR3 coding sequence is TGTGCCAGCACCGACCCGGGCACTGAAGCTTTCTTT. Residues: CASTDPGTEAFF.

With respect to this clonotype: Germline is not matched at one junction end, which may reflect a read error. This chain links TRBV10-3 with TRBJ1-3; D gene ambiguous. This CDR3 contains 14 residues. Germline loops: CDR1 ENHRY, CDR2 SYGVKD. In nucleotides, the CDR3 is TGTGCCATTAGAGACACCTCGTCTGCAAACACCATATATTTT. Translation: CAIRDTSSANTIYF.

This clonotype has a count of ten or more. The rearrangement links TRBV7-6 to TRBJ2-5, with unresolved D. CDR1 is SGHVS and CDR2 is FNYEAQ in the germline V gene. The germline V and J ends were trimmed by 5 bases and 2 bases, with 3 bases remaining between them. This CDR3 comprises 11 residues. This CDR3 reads CASSRQETQYF. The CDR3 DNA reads TGTGCCAGCAGCCGACAAGAGACCCAGTACTTC.

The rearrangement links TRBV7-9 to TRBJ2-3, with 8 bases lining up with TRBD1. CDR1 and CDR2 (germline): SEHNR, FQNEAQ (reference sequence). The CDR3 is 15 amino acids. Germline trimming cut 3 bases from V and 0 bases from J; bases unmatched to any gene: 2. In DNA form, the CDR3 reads TGTGCCAGCAGCTTCTGGACAGGGAGCACAGATACGCAGTATTTT. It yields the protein CASSFWTGSTDTQYF.

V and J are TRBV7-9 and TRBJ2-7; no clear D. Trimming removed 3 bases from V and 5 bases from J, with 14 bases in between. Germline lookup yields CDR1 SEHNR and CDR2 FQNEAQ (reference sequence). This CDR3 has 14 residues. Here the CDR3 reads CASSLGTPGHEQYF. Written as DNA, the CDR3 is TGTGCCAGCAGCTTGGGAACCCCGGGCCACGAGCAGTACTTC.

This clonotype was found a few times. The CDR3 coding sequence is TGTGCCAGCAGCTTAAGGCTCTCTGGGGCCAACGTCCTGACTTTC. Translation gives CASSLRLSGANVLTF. V gene TRBV7-9 combines with J gene TRBJ2-6, with unresolved D. Trimming removed 2 bases from V and 0 bases from J, with 5 bases in between. Germline assignment: CDR1 SEHNR and CDR2 FQNEAQ (reference sequence). The length of the CDR3 is 15 residues.

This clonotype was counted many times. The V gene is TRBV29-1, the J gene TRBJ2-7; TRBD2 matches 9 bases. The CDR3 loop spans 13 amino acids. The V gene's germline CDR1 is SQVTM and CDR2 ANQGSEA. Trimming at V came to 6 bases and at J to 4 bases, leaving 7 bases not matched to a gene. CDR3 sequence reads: CSVWASGVYEQYF. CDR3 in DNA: TGCAGCGTATGGGCTAGCGGGGTTTACGAGCAGTACTTC.

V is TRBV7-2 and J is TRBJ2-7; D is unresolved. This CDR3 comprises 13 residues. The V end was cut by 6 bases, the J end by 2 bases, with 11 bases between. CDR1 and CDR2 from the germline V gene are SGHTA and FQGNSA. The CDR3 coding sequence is TGTGCCAGCAGTCTAGAAGGTCCCTACGAGCAGTACTTC. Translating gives CASSLEGPYEQYF.

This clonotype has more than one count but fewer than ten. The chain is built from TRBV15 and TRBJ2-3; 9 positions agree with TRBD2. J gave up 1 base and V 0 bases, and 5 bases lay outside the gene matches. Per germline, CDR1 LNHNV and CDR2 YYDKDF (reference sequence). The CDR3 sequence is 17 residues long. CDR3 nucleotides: TGTGCCACCAGCAGAGATCGGGCGGGAGGGCGCACAGATACGCAGTATTTT. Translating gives CATSRDRAGGRTDTQYF. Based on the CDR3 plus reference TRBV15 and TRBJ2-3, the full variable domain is DAMVIQNPRYQVTQFGKPVTLSCSQTLNHNVMYWYQQKSSQAPKLLFHYYDKDFNNEADTPDNFQSRRPNTSFCFLDIRSPGLGDTAMYLCATSRDRAGGRTDTQYFGPGTRLTVL.

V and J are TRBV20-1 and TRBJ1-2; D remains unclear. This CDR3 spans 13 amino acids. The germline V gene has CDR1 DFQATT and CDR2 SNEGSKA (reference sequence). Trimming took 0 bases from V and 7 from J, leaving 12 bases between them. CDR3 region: CSARDSVVAGYTF. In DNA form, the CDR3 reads TGCAGTGCTAGAGATTCCGTGGTAGCTGGCTACACCTTC.

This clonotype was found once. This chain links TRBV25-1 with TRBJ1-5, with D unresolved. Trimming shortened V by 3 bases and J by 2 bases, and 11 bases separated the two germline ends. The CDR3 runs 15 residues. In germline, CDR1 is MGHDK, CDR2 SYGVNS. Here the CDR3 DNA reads TGTGCCAGCAGTGACCCCTCAGCGGGCAATCAGCCCCAGCATTTT. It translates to CASSDPSAGNQPQHF. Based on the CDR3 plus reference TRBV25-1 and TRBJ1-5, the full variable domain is EADIYQTPRYLVIGTGKKITLECSQTMGHDKMYWYQQDPGMELHLIHYSYGVNSTEKGDLSSESTVSRIRTEHFPLTLESARPSHTSQYLCASSDPSAGNQPQHFGDGTRLSIL.

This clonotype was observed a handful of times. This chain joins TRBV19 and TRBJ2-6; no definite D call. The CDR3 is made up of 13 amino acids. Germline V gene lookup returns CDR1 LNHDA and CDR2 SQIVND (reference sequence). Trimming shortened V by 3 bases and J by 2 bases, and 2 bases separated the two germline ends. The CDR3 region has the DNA TGTGCCAGTAGTATTCCTGGGGCCAACGTCCTGACTTTC. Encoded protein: CASSIPGANVLTF.

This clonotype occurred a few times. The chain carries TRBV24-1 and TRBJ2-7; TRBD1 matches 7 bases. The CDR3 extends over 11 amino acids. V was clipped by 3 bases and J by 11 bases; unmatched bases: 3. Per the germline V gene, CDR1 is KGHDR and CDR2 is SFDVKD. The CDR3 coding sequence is TGTGCCACCAGTGATCAGGACAGGAAGTACTTC. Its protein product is CATSDQDRKYF.

The CDR3, as DNA: TGTGCCAGCAGCCCACAAATACGGGGATCAGAGACCCAGTACTTC. It translates to CASSPQIRGSETQYF. The gene calls are TRBV5-5 and TRBJ2-5; weak D call: TRBD2 (5 bases). The germline gives CDR1 SGHKS, CDR2 YYEKEE (reference sequence). CDR3 size: 15 residues. V was cut by 4 bases and J by 4 bases, with 17 bases left in between.

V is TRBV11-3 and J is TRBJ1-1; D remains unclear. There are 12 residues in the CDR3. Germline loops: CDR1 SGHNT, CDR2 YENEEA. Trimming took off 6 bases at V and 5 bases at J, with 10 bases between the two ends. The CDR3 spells CASRERGTEAFF. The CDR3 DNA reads TGTGCCAGCAGGGAGAGAGGTACTGAAGCTTTCTTT.

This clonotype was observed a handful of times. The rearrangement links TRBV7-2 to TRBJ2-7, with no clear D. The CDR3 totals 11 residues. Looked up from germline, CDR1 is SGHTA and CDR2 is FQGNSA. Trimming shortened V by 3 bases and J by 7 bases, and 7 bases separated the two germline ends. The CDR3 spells CASSFLGEQYF. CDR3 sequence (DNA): TGTGCCAGCAGCTTTTTGGGAGAGCAGTACTTC.

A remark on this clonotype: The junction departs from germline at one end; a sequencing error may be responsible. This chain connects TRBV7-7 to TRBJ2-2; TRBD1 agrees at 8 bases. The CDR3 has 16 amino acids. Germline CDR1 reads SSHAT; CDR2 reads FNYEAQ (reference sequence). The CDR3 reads CASSPRTGPNTGELFF. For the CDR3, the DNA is TGTGCTAGCAGCCCCAGGACAGGGCCGAACACCGGGGAGCTGTTTTTT.